The 2 T cell receptor beta chains below were found in one sample sequenced in a study of blood T cell repertoires in COVID-19. Some clones are missing from TCRdb's copy, which holds only in-frame ones; the method was immunoSEQ multiplex PCR. The table shows tens of thousands of clones, with around 91% occurring only once. Material: peripheral blood. The receptors derive from a human donor in a cohort sampled during active COVID-19.

The V call is TRBV7-6, the J call TRBJ2-3; D gene uncertain. Germline CDR1 is SGHVS and CDR2 is FNYEAQ. Trimming left V 6 bases short and J 0 bases short, with 13 bases between. The CDR3 length is 15 residues. The CDR3 sequence is CASSPAVTSTDTQYF. The CDR3 region has the DNA TGTGCCAGCAGTCCAGCTGTGACTAGCACAGATACGCAGTATTTT.

The V gene is TRBV4-1, the J gene TRBJ1-2; 11 bases are shared with TRBD1. Germline loops: CDR1 MGHRA, CDR2 YSYEKL. The CDR3 spans 19 residues. J lost 4 bases, V lost 2 bases, and 15 bases had no gene match. The CDR3 DNA sequence: TGCGCCAGCAGCCAACGTACGGACAGGGGGCCGGTTCCGGGCTATGGCTACACCTTC. This translates into CASSQRTDRGPVPGYGYTF.